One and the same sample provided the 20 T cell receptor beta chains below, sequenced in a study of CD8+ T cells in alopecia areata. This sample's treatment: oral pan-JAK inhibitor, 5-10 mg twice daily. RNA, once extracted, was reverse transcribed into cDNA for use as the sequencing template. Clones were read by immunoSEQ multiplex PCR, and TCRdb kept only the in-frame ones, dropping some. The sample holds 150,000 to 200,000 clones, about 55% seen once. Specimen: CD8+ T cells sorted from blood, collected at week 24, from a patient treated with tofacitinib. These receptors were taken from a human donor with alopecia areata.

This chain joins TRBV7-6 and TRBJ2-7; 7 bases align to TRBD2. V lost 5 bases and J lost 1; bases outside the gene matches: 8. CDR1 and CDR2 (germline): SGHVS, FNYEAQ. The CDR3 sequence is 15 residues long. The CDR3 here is CASSPGASGSYEQYF. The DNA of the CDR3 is TGTGCCAGCAGCCCCGGGGCTAGCGGATCCTACGAGCAGTACTTC.

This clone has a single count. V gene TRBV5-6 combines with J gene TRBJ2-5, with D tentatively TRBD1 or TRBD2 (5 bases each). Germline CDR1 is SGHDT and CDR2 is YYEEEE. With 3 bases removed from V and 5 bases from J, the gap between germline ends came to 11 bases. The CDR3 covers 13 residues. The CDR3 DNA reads TGTGCCAGCAGCTGGGGGATTCCGGAGACCCAGTACTTC. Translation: CASSWGIPETQYF.

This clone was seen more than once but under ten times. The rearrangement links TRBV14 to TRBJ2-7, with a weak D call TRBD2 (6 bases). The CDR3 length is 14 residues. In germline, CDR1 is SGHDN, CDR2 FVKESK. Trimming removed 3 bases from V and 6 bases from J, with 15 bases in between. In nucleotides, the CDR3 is TGTGCCAGCAGCCAGCCGGGGTCGGGAGTCGAGCAGTACTTC. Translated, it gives CASSQPGSGVEQYF.

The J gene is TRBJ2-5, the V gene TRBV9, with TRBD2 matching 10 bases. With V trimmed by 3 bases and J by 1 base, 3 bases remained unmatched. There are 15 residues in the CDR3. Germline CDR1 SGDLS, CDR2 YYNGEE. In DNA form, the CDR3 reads TGTGCCAGCAGCGCAAGCGGGGGGGCCCAAGAGACCCAGTACTTC. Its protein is CASSASGGAQETQYF.

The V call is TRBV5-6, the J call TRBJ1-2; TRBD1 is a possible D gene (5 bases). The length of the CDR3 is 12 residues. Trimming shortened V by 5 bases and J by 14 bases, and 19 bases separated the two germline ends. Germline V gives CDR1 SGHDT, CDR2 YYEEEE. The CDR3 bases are TGTGCCAGCAGGCTCAACAGTGGGGCCGAGACCTTC. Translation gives CASRLNSGAETF.

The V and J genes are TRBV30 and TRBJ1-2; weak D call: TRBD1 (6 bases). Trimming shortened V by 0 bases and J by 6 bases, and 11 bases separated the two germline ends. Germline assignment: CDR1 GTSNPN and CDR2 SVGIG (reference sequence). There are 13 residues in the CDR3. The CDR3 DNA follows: TGTGCCTGGAGTGTACAGGGAAGCCATGGCTACACCTTC. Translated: CAWSVQGSHGYTF. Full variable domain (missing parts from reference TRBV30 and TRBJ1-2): SQTIHQWPATLVQPVGSPLSLECTVEGTSNPNLYWYRQAAGRGLQLLFYSVGIGQISSEVPQNLSASRPQDRQFILSSKKLLLSDSGFYLCAWSVQGSHGYTFGSGTRLTVV.

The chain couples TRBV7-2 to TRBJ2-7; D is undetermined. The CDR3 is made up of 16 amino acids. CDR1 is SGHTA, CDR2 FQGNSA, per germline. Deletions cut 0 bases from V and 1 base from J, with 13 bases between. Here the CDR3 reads CASSLAGFGVSYEQYF. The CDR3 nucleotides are TGTGCCAGCAGCTTAGCCGGTTTTGGAGTATCCTACGAGCAGTACTTC.

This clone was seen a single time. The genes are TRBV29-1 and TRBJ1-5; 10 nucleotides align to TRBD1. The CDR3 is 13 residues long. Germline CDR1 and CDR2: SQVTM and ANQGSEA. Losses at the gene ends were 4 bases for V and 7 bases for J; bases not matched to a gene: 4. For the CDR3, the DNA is TGCAGCGTTGTGACAGGGGGCGGGCAGCCCCAGCATTTT. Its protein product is CSVVTGGGQPQHF. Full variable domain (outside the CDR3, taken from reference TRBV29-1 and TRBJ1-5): SAVISQKPSRDICQRGTSLTIQCQVDSQVTMMFWYRQQPGQSLTLIATANQGSEATYESGFVIDKFPISRPNLTFSTLTVSNMSPEDSSIYLCSVVTGGGQPQHFGDGTRLSIL.

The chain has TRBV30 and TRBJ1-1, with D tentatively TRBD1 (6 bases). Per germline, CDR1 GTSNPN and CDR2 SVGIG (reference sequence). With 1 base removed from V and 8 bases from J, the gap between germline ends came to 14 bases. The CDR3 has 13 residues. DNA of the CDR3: TGTGCCTGGAGTGGGGGGGGCCTTTCAGAAGCTTTCTTT. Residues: CAWSGGGLSEAFF. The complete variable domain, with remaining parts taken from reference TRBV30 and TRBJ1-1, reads SQTIHQWPATLVQPVGSPLSLECTVEGTSNPNLYWYRQAAGRGLQLLFYSVGIGQISSEVPQNLSASRPQDRQFILSSKKLLLSDSGFYLCAWSGGGLSEAFFGQGTRLTVV.

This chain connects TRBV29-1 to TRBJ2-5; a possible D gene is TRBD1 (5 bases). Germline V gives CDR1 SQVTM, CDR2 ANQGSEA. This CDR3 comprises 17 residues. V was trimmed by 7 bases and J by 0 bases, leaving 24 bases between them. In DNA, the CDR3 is TGCAGCGCCATGGCGTGGGTAGACAGAACTTACCAAGAGACCCAGTACTTC. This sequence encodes CSAMAWVDRTYQETQYF.

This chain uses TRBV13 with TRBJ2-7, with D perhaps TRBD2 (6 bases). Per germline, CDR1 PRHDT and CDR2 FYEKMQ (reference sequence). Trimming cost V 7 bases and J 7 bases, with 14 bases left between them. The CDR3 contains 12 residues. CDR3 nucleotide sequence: TGTGCCAGCACTTCGGGGGAAGAGGAGCAGTACTTC. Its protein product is CASTSGEEEQYF.

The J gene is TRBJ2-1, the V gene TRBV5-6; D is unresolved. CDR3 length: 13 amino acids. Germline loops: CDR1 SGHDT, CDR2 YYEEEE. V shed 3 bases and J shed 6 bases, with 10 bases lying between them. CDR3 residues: CASSWGTVNEQFF. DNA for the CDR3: TGTGCCAGCAGCTGGGGAACAGTCAATGAGCAGTTCTTC.

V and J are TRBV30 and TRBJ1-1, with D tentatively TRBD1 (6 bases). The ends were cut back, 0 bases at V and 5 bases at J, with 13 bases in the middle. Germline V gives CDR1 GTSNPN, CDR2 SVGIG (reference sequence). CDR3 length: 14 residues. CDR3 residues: CAWSVRTGRTEAFF. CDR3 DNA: TGTGCCTGGAGTGTACGAACAGGGAGGACTGAAGCTTTCTTT.

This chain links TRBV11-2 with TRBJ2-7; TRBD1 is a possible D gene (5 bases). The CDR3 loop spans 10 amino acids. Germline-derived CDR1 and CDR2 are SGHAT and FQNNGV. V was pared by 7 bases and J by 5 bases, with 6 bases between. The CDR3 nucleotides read TGTGCCAGCAAACAGGACGAGCAGTACTTC. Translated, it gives CASKQDEQYF.

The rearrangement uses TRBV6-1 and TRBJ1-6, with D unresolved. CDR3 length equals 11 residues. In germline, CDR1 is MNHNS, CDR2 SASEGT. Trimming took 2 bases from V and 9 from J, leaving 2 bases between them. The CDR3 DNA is TGTGCCAGCAGTGAAATTTCACCCCTCCACTTT. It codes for CASSEISPLHF.

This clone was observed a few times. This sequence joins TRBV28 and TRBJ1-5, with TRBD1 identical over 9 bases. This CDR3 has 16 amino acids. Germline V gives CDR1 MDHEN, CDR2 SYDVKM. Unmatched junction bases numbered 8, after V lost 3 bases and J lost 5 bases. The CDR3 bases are TGTGCCAGCAGTTTGACGAGACAGGGGGATGATCAGCCCCAGCATTTT. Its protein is CASSLTRQGDDQPQHF.

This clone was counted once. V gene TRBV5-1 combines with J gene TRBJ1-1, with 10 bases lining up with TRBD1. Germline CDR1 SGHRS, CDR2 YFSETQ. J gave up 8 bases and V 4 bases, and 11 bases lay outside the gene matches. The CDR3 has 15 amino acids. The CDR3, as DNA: TGCGCCAGCAGCGATCCGGGACAGGGGCCTTTCGAAGCTTTCTTT. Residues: CASSDPGQGPFEAFF.

CDR3 in DNA: TGCAGCGTTGTCCCTACCGGGACAGGAAATGAGCAGTTCTTC. This encodes CSVVPTGTGNEQFF. V gene TRBV29-1 combines with J gene TRBJ2-1, with 8 nucleotides matching TRBD1. The CDR3 has 14 residues. The ends lost 4 bases at V and 7 bases at J; junction bases unmatched: 9. From germline, CDR1 is SQVTM and CDR2 ANQGSEA.

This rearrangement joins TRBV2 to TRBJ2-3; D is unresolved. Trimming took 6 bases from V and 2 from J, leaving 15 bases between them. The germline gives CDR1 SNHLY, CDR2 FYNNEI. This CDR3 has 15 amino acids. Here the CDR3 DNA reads TGTGCCAGCAGGGACGATACGACCTACACAGATACGCAGTATTTT. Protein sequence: CASRDDTTYTDTQYF.

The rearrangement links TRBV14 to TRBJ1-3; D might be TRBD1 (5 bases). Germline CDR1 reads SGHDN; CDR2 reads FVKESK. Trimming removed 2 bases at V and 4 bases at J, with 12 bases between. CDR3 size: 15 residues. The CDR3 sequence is CASSQYRGAGNTIYF. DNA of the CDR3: TGTGCCAGCAGCCAATACCGGGGCGCCGGAAACACCATATATTTT.